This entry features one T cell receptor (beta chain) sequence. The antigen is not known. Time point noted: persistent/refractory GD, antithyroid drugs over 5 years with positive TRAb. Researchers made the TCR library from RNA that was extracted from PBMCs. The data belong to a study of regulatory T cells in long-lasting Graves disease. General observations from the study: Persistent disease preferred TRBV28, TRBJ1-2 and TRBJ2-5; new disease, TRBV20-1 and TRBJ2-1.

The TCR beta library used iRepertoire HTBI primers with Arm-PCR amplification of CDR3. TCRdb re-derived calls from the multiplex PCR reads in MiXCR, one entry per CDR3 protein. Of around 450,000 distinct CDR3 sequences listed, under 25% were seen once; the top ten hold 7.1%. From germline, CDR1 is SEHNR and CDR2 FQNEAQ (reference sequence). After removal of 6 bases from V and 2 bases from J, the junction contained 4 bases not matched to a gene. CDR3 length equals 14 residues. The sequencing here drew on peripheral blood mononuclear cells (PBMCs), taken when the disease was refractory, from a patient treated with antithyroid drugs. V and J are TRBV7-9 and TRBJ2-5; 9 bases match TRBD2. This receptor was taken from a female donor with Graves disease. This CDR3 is CASRRRGGQETQYF. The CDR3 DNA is TGTGCCAGCAGAAGGCGGGGGGGACAAGAGACCCAGTACTTC.